These T cell receptor beta chains were read from a single sample in a study of cytomegalovirus exposure and HLA in healthy donors. Clones were read by immunoSEQ multiplex PCR, and TCRdb kept only the in-frame ones, dropping some. The sample consists of about 190,000 clones, 80% to 85% of them appearing once. The source material was PBMCs. Source of these receptors: a woman in her forties in good health and CMV-seronegative. CDR3s include the opening cysteine and the closing phenylalanine or tryptophan. A D gene is named only where the DNA matches it firmly. Expanded clones are given a class, and other clones once, few, many or no size at all.

d_call j_call v_call clone_size cdr3_nt cdr3_aa
TRBD2 TRBJ2-7 TRBV7-8 . TGTGCCAGCAGCTTAGTGACTAGCGGCGGGCAGTACTTC CASSLVTSGGQYF
TRBD1 TRBJ2-5 TRBV2 . TGTGCCAGCAGAGAGGACAGGCAAGAGACCCAGTACTTC CASREDRQETQYF
. TRBJ1-1 TRBV7-2 . TGTGCCAGCAGCTTTCAGACAGGCCATCCAAACACTGAAGCTTTCTTT CASSFQTGHPNTEAFF
TRBD2 TRBJ2-1 TRBV29-1 . TGCAGCGTTGAAACTAGCGGGGCGTTTTTTTCCTTCAATGAGCAGTTCTTC CSVETSGAFFSFNEQFF
TRBD2 TRBJ2-3 TRBV5-1 . TGCGCCAGCAGCTTCGGCGGGGGGAACACAGATACGCAGTATTTT CASSFGGGNTDTQYF
TRBD1 TRBJ1-4 TRBV25-1 few TGTGCCAGCAGTGGGAGGACAGGGGCCCCTACTGCGACGGGAAAACTGTTTTTT CASSGRTGAPTATGKLFF
TRBD1 TRBJ1-1 TRBV5-6 . TGTGCCAGCAGCTTGGCGGGAGGGGGCTCCACTGAAGCTTTCTTT CASSLAGGGSTEAFF
TRBD1 TRBJ1-2 TRBV10-3 . TGTGCCATCAGACCGACAGGGGAAAACTATGGCTACACCTTC CAIRPTGENYGYTF
TRBD2 TRBJ2-5 TRBV27 . TGTGCCAGCAGCCCTATAGCGGGAGGCCTCCCCGGACAGTACTTC CASSPIAGGLPGQYF
TRBD1 TRBJ2-5 TRBV7-9 . TGTGCCAGCAGCTTATCGTGGACCCTGGGACAGGGGGAAGAGACCCAGTACTTC CASSLSWTLGQGEETQYF
. TRBJ2-3 TRBV7-2 . TGTGCCAGCAGTCTGCTATCTGGGAGAAGCACAGATACGCAGTATTTT CASSLLSGRSTDTQYF
. TRBJ1-4 TRBV19 . TGTGCCACTGGGGCCTCTGGGACACCTAATGAAAAACTGTTTTTT CATGASGTPNEKLFF
. TRBJ2-1 TRBV11-3 . TGTGCCAGCAGCTTATTCGGGGACAAGGACAATGAGCAGTTCTTC CASSLFGDKDNEQFF
. TRBJ1-2 TRBV18 few TGTGCCAGCTCACCACCGAGTAAGAGGAACTATGGCTACACCTTC CASSPPSKRNYGYTF
. TRBJ1-2 TRBV5-1 . TGCGCCAGCAGCGTCTCCTCGTACTATGGCTACACCTTC CASSVSSYYGYTF
. TRBJ2-7 TRBV6-6 . TGTGCCAGCAGCAGGGAAGTAACCTACGAGCAGTACTTC CASSREVTYEQYF
. TRBJ2-3 TRBV5-4 few TGTGCCAGCAGCTTGGCCGAGATAGTGGGCCCAGATACGCAGTATTTT CASSLAEIVGPDTQYF
. TRBJ1-2 TRBV14 . TGTGCCAGCAGCCAGTCTTCTAACTATGGCTACACCTTC CASSQSSNYGYTF
TRBD2 TRBJ2-1 TRBV28 few TGTGCCAGCAGTCACGGACTAGCGGGGAACAATGAGCAGTTCTTC CASSHGLAGNNEQFF
TRBD2 TRBJ2-4 TRBV27 . TGTGCCAGCATCGGGACTAGCGGGAGTGTATCCAAAAACATTCAGTACTTC CASIGTSGSVSKNIQYF
. TRBJ2-2 TRBV27 . TGTGCCAGCAGCACAAAGCGGGTAGCCGGGGAGCTGTTTTTT CASSTKRVAGELFF
TRBD2 TRBJ2-1 TRBV11-3 . TGTGCCAGCAGCATAGATTCTCTAGCGGGAGGGAGGAATGAGCAGTTCTTC CASSIDSLAGGRNEQFF
. TRBJ2-7 TRBV4-2 . TGTGCCAGCAGCCAAGAGACAGATACCTACGAGCAGTACTTC CASSQETDTYEQYF
TRBD1 TRBJ1-4 TRBV9 . TGTGCCAGCAGCCCCGACAGGGGCGCTACTAATGAAAAACTGTTTTTT CASSPDRGATNEKLFF
. TRBJ1-5 TRBV6-5 . TGTGCCAGCAGACAATTTAGCAATCAGCCCCAGCATTTT CASRQFSNQPQHF
TRBD2 TRBJ2-1 TRBV5-4 . TGTGCCAGCAGCCCCCCCGCGGGGGGTGCTGAGCAGTTCTTC CASSPPAGGAEQFF
TRBD2 TRBJ2-3 TRBV2 . TGTGCCAGCAGTAAAGGGACTAGCGGGAGGGGGGATACGCAGTATTTT CASSKGTSGRGDTQYF
TRBD1 TRBJ1-1 TRBV6-1 few TGTGCCAGCAGGGGACAGGGAGTAAACACTGAAGCTTTCTTT CASRGQGVNTEAFF
TRBD1 TRBJ1-1 TRBV5-1 . TGCGCCAGCAGCTCGGACAGGGGATTGAACACTGAAGCTTTCTTT CASSSDRGLNTEAFF
. TRBJ2-3 TRBV18 . TGTGCCAGCTCCTCCAAGACACAGGGTTTGGGCACAGATACGCAGTATTTT CASSSKTQGLGTDTQYF
TRBD2 TRBJ2-2 TRBV13 few TGTGCCAGCAGTATACTGACTAGCGGGGTCACCGGGGAGCTGTTTTTT CASSILTSGVTGELFF
. TRBJ2-3 TRBV5-4 . TGTGCCAGCAGCTTGGCCCGCGGTGGAGATACGCAGTATTTT CASSLARGGDTQYF
. TRBJ1-1 TRBV11-3 . TGTGCCAGCAGCTTACAGTCAGGGACTGAAGCTTTCTTT CASSLQSGTEAFF
. TRBJ1-5 TRBV18 . TGTGCCAGCTCACTCACGGGGGGTAGCAATCAGCCCCAGCATTTT CASSLTGGSNQPQHF
TRBD1 TRBJ1-4 TRBV2 . TGTGCCACCCGGGACAGGGGGCGAGATAATGAAAAACTGTTTTTT CATRDRGRDNEKLFF
. TRBJ1-2 TRBV20-1 . TGCAGTGCTCCGAGGCAGACGGGCTACACCTTC CSAPRQTGYTF
TRBD1 TRBJ2-2 TRBV27 . TGTGCCAGCAGTGAACAGGGGGCGGGCGGGGAGCTGTTTTTT CASSEQGAGGELFF
. TRBJ1-1 TRBV30 . TGTGGCTCCGATGCCAGGCTGAACACTGAAGCTTTCTTT CGSDARLNTEAFF
TRBD2 TRBJ2-1 TRBV27 few TGTGCCAGCAACCGAGCGGGAGGGCCTGGCAATGAGCAGTTCTTC CASNRAGGPGNEQFF
TRBD2 TRBJ2-5 TRBV2 . TGTGCCAGCAGTGAATCATGGACTAGCCAAGAGACCCAGTACTTC CASSESWTSQETQYF
. TRBJ1-1 TRBV5-4 . TGTGCCAGCAGCGGTCGGGGAGGCATGAACACTGAAGCTTTCTTT CASSGRGGMNTEAFF
. TRBJ2-1 TRBV13 . TGTGCCAGCAGCTTAGGCCTCGGGGAGGGGGGCCCCGAGTTCTTC CASSLGLGEGGPEFF
. TRBJ1-6 TRBV6-6 . TGTGCCAGCAGTTACTCCGAGGGATCTAATTCACCCCTCCACTTT CASSYSEGSNSPLHF
. TRBJ2-5 TRBV4-2 . TGTGCCAGCAGTCTGGAGGCCGGGACAAAAGAGACCCAGTACTTC CASSLEAGTKETQYF
TRBD1 TRBJ1-2 TRBV19 . TGTGCCAGTAGTATACGACAGGGGAGAGGCTACACCTTC CASSIRQGRGYTF
TRBD1 TRBJ2-7 TRBV2 . TGTGCCAGCAGTGAAAGCAGGGGGATTTCCGAGCAGTACTTC CASSESRGISEQYF
. TRBJ1-5 TRBV19 . TGTGCCAGTAGTATAAGGGGGCAGCCCCAGCATTTT CASSIRGQPQHF
. TRBJ1-3 TRBV27 . TGTGCCAGCAGCTCAAACAGGGTTAGTGGAAACACCATATATTTT CASSSNRVSGNTIYF
TRBD2 TRBJ2-2 TRBV9 . TGTGCCAGCAGCGCTCTAGCGGGAGCCACCGGGGAGCTGTTTTTT CASSALAGATGELFF
TRBD2 TRBJ2-3 TRBV7-2 . TGTGCCAGCGTCAACGGGAGGGGGGCAGATACGCAGTATTTT CASVNGRGADTQYF
TRBD1 TRBJ1-2 TRBV6-4 . TGTGCCAGCAGTCCAGACAGGGGACATTATGGCTACACCTTC CASSPDRGHYGYTF
. TRBJ2-6 TRBV19 once TGTGCCAGCTCAACAGGGAATACCGCTGGGGCCAACGTCCTGACTTTC CASSTGNTAGANVLTF
TRBD1 TRBJ2-3 TRBV9 . TGTGCCAGCAGCACTCGACGACAGGGCCTCACAGATACGCAGTATTTT CASSTRRQGLTDTQYF
TRBD1 TRBJ2-1 TRBV7-3 . TGTGCCAGCAAGGACAGGGCCCGCTCCTACAATGAGCAGTTCTTC CASKDRARSYNEQFF
TRBD1 TRBJ1-1 TRBV4-3 . TGCGCCAGCAGCCAAGAACCGGGACAGGGGTACACTGAAGCTTTCTTT CASSQEPGQGYTEAFF
TRBD1 TRBJ1-1 TRBV14 few TGTGCCAGCAGTCTGATGAGGACAGGGGCCACTGAAGCTTTCTTT CASSLMRTGATEAFF
TRBD2 TRBJ2-1 TRBV2 . TGTGCCAGCAGTGAAGGAGATAGCGGGTACTCCTACAATGAGCAGTTCTTC CASSEGDSGYSYNEQFF
TRBD2 TRBJ2-1 TRBV29-1 once TGCAGCGGATCTGATAGCGGGACCTTTTACAATGAGCAGTTCTTC CSGSDSGTFYNEQFF